The 28 T cell receptor beta chains presented below share a single source sample, sequenced in a study of cytomegalovirus exposure and HLA in healthy donors. Vbeta (60) and Jbeta (13) primers were used in the PCR. TCRdb keeps only in-frame clones here, not all; method: immunoSEQ multiplex PCR. The sample lists fewer than 200,000 clones; nearly 80% were seen once. Sample: PBMCs. All receptors come from a man between 18 and 29 years old in good health and CMV-seropositive.

This chain joins TRBV7-2 and TRBJ2-5; TRBD2 agrees at 9 bases. The DNA end is a closer match to TRBJ2-7, so the J assignment may be wrong. The CDR3 runs to 15 residues. Germline V gives CDR1 SGHTA, CDR2 FQGNSA. CDR3 region: CASSPDSGLASEQYF. The DNA of the CDR3 is TGTGCCAGCAGCCCAGACTCGGGACTAGCTTCCGAGCAGTACTTC.

The V and J genes are TRBV7-9 and TRBJ1-1; D unclear. This CDR3 region has 14 residues. V lost 3 bases and J 1 base, leaving 9 bases between the germline ends. Germline lookup yields CDR1 SEHNR and CDR2 FQNEAQ (reference sequence). Here the CDR3 reads CASSFVLPNTEAFF. As DNA, the CDR3 is TGTGCCAGCAGCTTTGTCCTCCCGAACACTGAAGCTTTCTTT.

This chain uses TRBV13 with TRBJ2-3, with 10 bases fitting TRBD2. This CDR3 comprises 17 residues. The germline CDR1 and CDR2 sequences are PRHDT and FYEKMQ (reference sequence). Losses at the gene ends were 1 base for V and 2 bases for J; bases not matched to a gene: 6. CDR3 sequence: CASSLVGLAGDTDTQYF. In DNA form, the CDR3 reads TGTGCCAGCAGCTTAGTAGGCCTAGCGGGGGACACAGATACGCAGTATTTT.

As to this clone: The junction departs from the called germline gene at one end, perhaps through a read error. The chain carries TRBV11-2 and TRBJ1-3; D unresolved. In germline, CDR1 is SGHAT, CDR2 FQNNGV. This CDR3 region has 13 residues. The CDR3 sequence: CASSLDRSNTIYF. DNA of the CDR3: TGTGCCAGCAGCCTAGACCGGTCGAACACCATATATTTT.

V usage is TRBV10-3 and J usage is TRBJ1-4; D uncertain. CDR3 length: 16 residues. Germline V gives CDR1 ENHRY, CDR2 SYGVKD. The germline V and J ends were trimmed by 3 bases and 5 bases, with 16 bases remaining between them. CDR3 sequence reads: CAISDWANSTNEKLFF. CDR3 in DNA: TGTGCCATCAGTGATTGGGCGAACAGCACCAATGAAAAACTGTTTTTT.

This chain links TRBV5-1 with TRBJ1-1; TRBD1 matches at 8 bases. V was pared by 4 bases and J by 0 bases, with 2 bases of the junction left unmatched. Germline loops: CDR1 SGHRS, CDR2 YFSETQ. The length of the CDR3 is 14 residues. CDR3 DNA sequence: TGCGCCAGCAGCCTGGACAGGGTGAACACTGAAGCTTTCTTT. Protein product: CASSLDRVNTEAFF.

The chain recombines TRBV29-1 with TRBJ2-2; the match to TRBD1 covers 10 bases. The germline gives CDR1 SQVTM, CDR2 ANQGSEA. The CDR3 is 13 residues long. Unmatched junction bases numbered 3, after V lost 6 bases and J lost 5 bases. The CDR3 is CSVGQGRTGELFF. The CDR3 DNA reads as TGCAGCGTGGGACAGGGGAGGACCGGGGAGCTGTTTTTT.

The J gene is TRBJ1-4, the V gene TRBV28; TRBD1 agrees at 10 bases. Germline CDR1 MDHEN, CDR2 SYDVKM. Trimming took 2 bases from V and 5 from J; bases not matched to a gene: 2. This CDR3 region has 15 residues. The CDR3 nucleotides read TGTGCCAGCAGTTTACCGGGACAGGGGAATGAAAAACTGTTTTTT. Translation gives CASSLPGQGNEKLFF.

The chain employs TRBV27 and TRBJ1-1; 8 bases are shared with TRBD1. The CDR3 totals 14 residues. The V segment lost 8 bases and the J segment 3 bases; nucleotides outside the gene matches: 8. Germline V gene sequence: CDR1 MNHEY, CDR2 SMNVEV (reference sequence). The CDR3 loop is CASARGQGDTEAFF. The CDR3 bases are TGTGCCAGCGCTCGCGGACAGGGTGACACTGAAGCTTTCTTT.

The chain uses TRBV9 and TRBJ2-5; no reliable D call. Per the germline V gene, CDR1 is SGDLS and CDR2 is YYNGEE. CDR3 length: 12 residues. The ends were cut back, 4 bases at V and 0 bases at J, with 4 bases in the middle. CDR3 in DNA: TGTGCCAGCAGCCCTCACCAAGAGACCCAGTACTTC. Its translation: CASSPHQETQYF. Drawing the rest from reference TRBV9 and TRBJ2-5, the complete variable domain is DSGVTQTPKHLITATGQRVTLRCSPRSGDLSVYWYQQSLDQGLQFLIQYYNGEERAKGNILERFSAQQFPDLHSELNLSSLELGDSALYFCASSPHQETQYFGPGTRLLVL.

The chain combines TRBV21-1 with TRBJ2-2; the tabulated D call, TRBD2, remains unverified against the DNA. TRBV21-1 counts as a pseudogene. The CDR3 consists of 16 residues. This CDR3 reads CASSPRQREYTGELFF. The CDR3 coding sequence is TGTGCCAGCAGCCCAAGGCAGCGGGAGTATACCGGGGAGCTGTTTTTT.

The sample holds one count of this clone. Here the CDR3 reads CASSPGQVSSGNTIYF. CDR3 DNA: TGTGCCAGCTCACCCGGACAGGTGAGCTCTGGAAACACCATATATTTT. The rearrangement links TRBV18 to TRBJ1-3, with 7 bases fitting TRBD1. V lost 3 bases to trimming and J lost 0 bases; unmatched junction nucleotides: 5. CDR3 length: 16 residues. Germline CDR1 KGHSH, CDR2 LQKENI. Looking up the rest from reference TRBV18 and TRBJ1-3 gives the full variable domain: NAGVMQNPRHLVRRRGQEARLRCSPMKGHSHVYWYRQLPEEGLKFMVYLQKENIIDESGMPKERFSAEFPKEGPSILRIQQVVRGDSAAYFCASSPGQVSSGNTIYFGEGSWLTVV.

The gene calls are TRBV11-2 and TRBJ2-3; the match to TRBD2 covers 10 bases. Germline assignment: CDR1 SGHAT and CDR2 FQNNGV. The CDR3 sequence is 16 residues long. V lost 5 bases, J lost 2 bases, and 7 bases stayed unmatched. CDR3 in DNA: TGTGCCAGCAGCCGGTTGAGCGGGAGGGCCACAGATACGCAGTATTTT. Translation: CASSRLSGRATDTQYF. The full variable domain, completed using reference TRBV11-2 and TRBJ2-3, is EAGVAQSPRYKIIEKRQSVAFWCNPISGHATLYWYQQILGQGPKLLIQFQNNGVVDDSQLPKDRFSAERLKGVDSTLKIQPAKLEDSAVYLCASSRLSGRATDTQYFGPGTRLTVL.

In this sample, this clone turned up once. J is TRBJ1-1 and V is TRBV19; TRBD1 agrees at 8 bases. Trimming removed 7 bases from V and 1 base from J; junction bases left unmatched: 11. This CDR3 is 16 amino acids long. Germline assignment: CDR1 LNHDA and CDR2 SQIVND (reference sequence). CDR3 sequence reads: CASTIVTGAANTEAFF. CDR3 nucleotide sequence: TGTGCCAGTACCATCGTGACAGGGGCCGCGAACACTGAAGCTTTCTTT. Full variable domain (rest looked up from reference TRBV19 and TRBJ1-1): DGGITQSPKYLFRKEGQNVTLSCEQNLNHDAMYWYRQDPGQGLRLIYYSQIVNDFQKGDIAEGYSVSREKKESFPLTVTSAQKNPTAFYLCASTIVTGAANTEAFFGQGTRLTVV.

The CDR3 protein is CASSLLAGDMNTEAFF. The CDR3 coding sequence is TGCGCCAGCAGCTTGTTGGCAGGGGACATGAACACTGAAGCTTTCTTT. The V gene is TRBV5-1, the J gene TRBJ1-1, with D maybe TRBD1 (6 bases). There are 16 residues in the CDR3. The V end lost 1 base, the J end lost 0 bases, and 13 bases lay between the germline ends. Germline loops: CDR1 SGHRS, CDR2 YFSETQ. The full variable domain, with the rest looked up from reference TRBV5-1 and TRBJ1-1, is KAGVTQTPRYLIKTRGQQVTLSCSPISGHRSVSWYQQTPGQGLQFLFEYFSETQRNKGNFPGRFSGRQFSNSRSEMNVSTLELGDSALYLCASSLLAGDMNTEAFFGQGTRLTVV.

This chain uses TRBV30 with TRBJ1-5; 10 nucleotides match TRBD1. Per germline, CDR1 GTSNPN and CDR2 SVGIG (reference sequence). V was clipped by 5 bases and J by 6 bases; unmatched bases: 4. CDR3 length: 13 amino acids. CDR3 protein: CAWGGQGGQPQHF. The CDR3 coding sequence is TGTGCCTGGGGAGGACAGGGGGGTCAGCCCCAGCATTTT.

CDR3 DNA: TGCGCCAGCAGCCAGCAGGTTAACACTGAAGCTTTCTTT. This sequence encodes CASSQQVNTEAFF. The chain has TRBV5-1 and TRBJ1-1; D gene ambiguous. Per the germline V gene, CDR1 is SGHRS and CDR2 is YFSETQ. The CDR3 totals 13 residues. Trimming removed 4 bases at V and 2 bases at J, with 9 bases between.

This clone was seen a handful of times. The chain is built from TRBV6-6 and TRBJ2-5, with D possibly TRBD2 on 5 matching bases. V was pared by 3 bases and J by 2 bases, with 10 bases between. This CDR3 has 14 residues. Germline V lookup: CDR1 MNHNY, CDR2 SVGAGI (reference sequence). The CDR3 region is CASSYLGIQETQYF. The CDR3 DNA follows: TGTGCCAGCAGTTATCTCGGGATACAAGAGACCCAGTACTTC.

Remarks on this clone: This CDR3 is also generated by other DNA sequences in the sample. This chain joins TRBV7-2 and TRBJ2-5; TRBD1 might be the D (5 bases). Between the trimmed V and J ends, which lost 1 base and 5 bases, there was a span of 14 bases. Per germline, CDR1 SGHTA and CDR2 FQGNSA. The CDR3 extends over 15 amino acids. CDR3 sequence: CASSLGAGIQETQYF. The CDR3 DNA is TGTGCCAGCAGCTTAGGGGCAGGGATCCAGGAGACCCAGTACTTC.

The rearrangement uses TRBV29-1 and TRBJ2-1, with 9 bases that match TRBD2. The CDR3 spans 15 residues. Trimming removed 3 bases from V and 6 bases from J; junction bases left unmatched: 9. Per the germline V gene, CDR1 is SQVTM and CDR2 is ANQGSEA. The CDR3 DNA reads as TGCAGCGTTGACCTCCGGGCGGGAGGGGGCAATGAGCAGTTCTTC. Translated, it gives CSVDLRAGGGNEQFF.

The V call is TRBV7-9, the J call TRBJ1-5; D remains unclear. Germline V lookup: CDR1 SEHNR, CDR2 FQNEAQ (reference sequence). The V end lost 3 bases, the J end lost 4 bases, and 10 bases lay between the germline ends. The CDR3 covers 14 residues. The CDR3: CASSLEGGNQPQHF. The DNA of the CDR3 is TGTGCCAGCAGCTTGGAGGGAGGGAATCAGCCCCAGCATTTT. Drawing the rest from reference TRBV7-9 and TRBJ1-5, the complete variable domain is DTGVSQNPRHKITKRGQNVTFRCDPISEHNRLYWYRQTLGQGPEFLTYFQNEAQLEKSRLLSDRFSAERPKGSFSTLEIQRTEQGDSAMYLCASSLEGGNQPQHFGDGTRLSIL.

This clone was picked up a small number of times. V gene TRBV30 combines with J gene TRBJ2-1, with TRBD1 identical over 9 bases. The CDR3 is 14 amino acids. Germline values: CDR1 GTSNPN, CDR2 SVGIG (reference sequence). V was pared by 2 bases and J by 2 bases, with 1 base of the junction left unmatched. This CDR3 is CAWSRDRAYNEQFF. CDR3 DNA: TGTGCCTGGAGTCGGGACAGGGCCTACAATGAGCAGTTCTTC.

Note on this clone: One junction end does not reproduce the germline sequence, and a read error may be involved. The chain links TRBV7-9 to TRBJ1-1; D gene uncertain. Looked up from germline, CDR1 is SEHNR and CDR2 is FQNEAQ (reference sequence). This CDR3 comprises 13 residues. This CDR3 is CSSTQTPNTEAFF. The CDR3 nucleotides are TGTTCCAGCACCCAGACACCGAACACTGAAGCTTTCTTT.

The chain has TRBV5-1 and TRBJ2-3; D is possibly TRBD2 (5 bases). Germline assignment: CDR1 SGHRS and CDR2 YFSETQ. This CDR3 has 16 amino acids. The V and J ends lost 4 bases and 0 bases respectively, with 15 bases between them. Here the CDR3 reads CASSPLGRSSTDTQYF. The CDR3 DNA reads TGCGCCAGCAGCCCTTTAGGGAGATCTAGCACAGATACGCAGTATTTT. The complete variable domain, with remaining parts taken from reference TRBV5-1 and TRBJ2-3, reads KAGVTQTPRYLIKTRGQQVTLSCSPISGHRSVSWYQQTPGQGLQFLFEYFSETQRNKGNFPGRFSGRQFSNSRSEMNVSTLELGDSALYLCASSPLGRSSTDTQYFGPGTRLTVL.

V gene TRBV7-6 combines with J gene TRBJ2-7, with 7 positions matching TRBD1. Germline V gene lookup returns CDR1 SGHVS and CDR2 FNYEAQ. The CDR3 sequence is 12 residues long. V lost 3 bases, J lost 7 bases, and 3 bases stayed unmatched. CDR3 DNA sequence: TGTGCCAGCAGCTTGACAGGGAGAGAGCAGTACTTC. Amino acid sequence: CASSLTGREQYF.

This clone was detected only a few times. The V call is TRBV7-2, the J call TRBJ2-3; maybe TRBD2 (5 bases). V was shortened by 5 bases and J by 0 bases, with 9 bases between the two germline ends. This CDR3 has 14 residues. Germline V gene sequence: CDR1 SGHTA, CDR2 FQGNSA. The CDR3 DNA follows: TGTGCCAGCAGCCCGACTACTAGCACAGATACGCAGTATTTT. Translating it yields CASSPTTSTDTQYF.

The V call is TRBV18, the J call TRBJ2-2, with 11 bases matching TRBD2. The CDR3 totals 16 residues. V dropped 3 bases and J dropped 2; count of bases not matched to a gene: 2. Germline loops: CDR1 KGHSH, CDR2 LQKENI. The CDR3 reads CASSPTSGVNTGELFF. The CDR3 DNA follows: TGTGCCAGCTCACCGACTAGCGGGGTTAACACCGGGGAGCTGTTTTTT. Combining the CDR3 with reference TRBV18 and TRBJ2-2 gives the whole variable domain NAGVMQNPRHLVRRRGQEARLRCSPMKGHSHVYWYRQLPEEGLKFMVYLQKENIIDESGMPKERFSAEFPKEGPSILRIQQVVRGDSAAYFCASSPTSGVNTGELFFGEGSRLTVL.

This chain links TRBV5-4 with TRBJ2-7, with unresolved D. Germline V gene sequence: CDR1 SGHNT, CDR2 YYREEE (reference sequence). CDR3 length: 14 residues. V gave up 4 bases and J gave up 1 base, with 12 bases separating them. The CDR3 DNA reads TGTGCCAGCAGCACGAAGCACGGGTCCTACGAGCAGTACTTC. Its protein is CASSTKHGSYEQYF.